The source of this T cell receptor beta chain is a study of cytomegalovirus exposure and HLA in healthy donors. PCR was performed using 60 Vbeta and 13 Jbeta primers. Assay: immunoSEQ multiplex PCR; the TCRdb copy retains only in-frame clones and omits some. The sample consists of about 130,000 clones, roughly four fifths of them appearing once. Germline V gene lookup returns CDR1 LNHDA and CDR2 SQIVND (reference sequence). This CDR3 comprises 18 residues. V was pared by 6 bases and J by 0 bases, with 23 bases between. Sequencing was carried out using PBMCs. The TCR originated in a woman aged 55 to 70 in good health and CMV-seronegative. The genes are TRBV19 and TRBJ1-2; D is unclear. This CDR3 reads CASSRGRSGDGANYGYTF. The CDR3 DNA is TGTGCCAGTAGCCGCGGCAGGTCCGGGGATGGCGCTAACTATGGCTACACCTTC.